What follows is one T cell receptor (beta chain) and its context. Libraries were prepared by immunoSEQ multiplex PCR; TCRdb keeps only in-frame clonotypes and omits some of them. This table holds some 260,000 clones, around 80% found once. The source of the sample is a study of blood T cell repertoires in COVID-19. Residents of approximately 25 US areas, aged about 18 to 95 years, made up the participants. Participants' reported clinical history set cohort assignment. The germline gives CDR1 SGHDT, CDR2 YYEEEE. The CDR3 loop spans 16 amino acids. Deletions cut 3 bases from V and 6 bases from J, with 22 bases between.

This chain uses TRBV5-6 with TRBJ2-7; a weak D match, TRBD1 (6 bases). The sequence derives from a man under 40 with acute COVID-19. Sequences were obtained from PBMCs or T cells enriched from blood (not recorded which). The CDR3 region is CASSYTGTPAAVEQYV. The CDR3 DNA sequence: TGTGCCAGCAGCTACACCGGGACACCCGCGGCGGTCGAGCAGTACGTC.